Presented here are 4 T cell receptor beta chains from one specimen sequenced in a study of T cells in Graves' hyperthyroidism and ophthalmopathy. Amplification of TCR beta CDR3 regions used RNA as the template. Using the HTBI primer set, a first-round RT-PCR was run on the TCR CDR3. TCRdb redid the calling of the multiplex PCR reads with MiXCR, one entry per CDR3 protein. The sample contains approximately 570,000 distinct CDR3 sequences, roughly 21% of which appear only once. Specimen: blood. The receptors originated from a man between 35 and 55 years old with Graves' ophthalmopathy.

Regarding this clonotype: This may stem from a read error, because a much larger clone lies one nucleotide away. The DNA of the CDR3 is TGTGCCAGCAGCTTAGTGGAGGGAACTGGCTATGGCTACACCTTC. Translating it yields CASSLVEGTGYGYTF. The rearrangement links TRBV7-9 to TRBJ1-2; D is undetermined. Trimming pared 1 base from V and 4 bases from J, leaving 13 bases between. The CDR3 spans 15 residues. Germline CDR1 SEHNR, CDR2 FQNEAQ (reference sequence).

For this clonotype: One end of the junction fails to match germline, which may point to a read error. This chain joins TRBV9 and TRBJ2-1; 7 bases align to TRBD2. Germline CDR1 reads SGDLS; CDR2 reads YYNGEE. The CDR3 has 17 amino acids. The CDR3 here is CASSPGLNNFLNNEQFF. Here the CDR3 DNA reads TGCGCCAGCAGCCCGGGACTAAACAACTTCTTGAACAATGAGCAGTTCTTC.

This clonotype was counted many times. The rearrangement links TRBV6-1 to TRBJ2-7; 8 nucleotides align to TRBD1. This CDR3 is built from 16 residues. Trimming removed 5 bases from V and 0 bases from J; junction bases left unmatched: 9. The germline V gene has CDR1 MNHNS and CDR2 SASEGT. The chain's CDR3 is CASSSQRQGYSYEQYF. The CDR3 bases are TGTGCCAGCAGTTCCCAGCGACAGGGGTACTCCTACGAGCAGTACTTC.

This clonotype was seen many times. The gene calls are TRBV12-3 or TRBV12-4 and TRBJ1-5; D ambiguous. V was pared by 5 bases and J by 3 bases, with 11 bases between. The CDR3 is 14 residues long. The CDR3 region is CASSLPLLNQPQHF. DNA of the CDR3: TGTGCCAGCAGTCTCCCACTCCTCAATCAGCCCCAGCATTTT.